This T cell receptor (beta chain) was identified during a study of blood T cell repertoires in COVID-19. Overall study context: The samples span acute and convalescent COVID-19 from the United States, Italy and Spain. T cells, B-cell-depleted T cells, or PBMCs supplied cDNA or gDNA.

The CDR3 totals 13 residues. The germline V and J ends were trimmed by 0 bases and 6 bases, with 8 bases remaining between them. Germline V CDR1 and CDR2: LNHNV, YYDKDF (reference sequence). Under the authors' procedure: Amplification from reference gene primers served as the basis for estimated nucleated cell counts. The protocol was immunoSEQ multiplex PCR, while the TCRdb copy is restricted to in-frame clones and leaves out a portion. V and J calls plus clone size are reproduced from that table; the DNA served to infer D and trimming. The sample shows approximately 210,000 clones, about 90% of them seen only once.

This receptor was obtained from a man aged 35 to 55 with active or convalescent COVID-19. The chain is built from TRBV15 and TRBJ1-2; D remains ambiguous. Source material: peripheral blood. CDR3 loop: CATSREVRNGYTF. The CDR3 DNA is TGTGCCACCAGCAGAGAGGTGCGGAATGGCTACACCTTC.